The entry that follows covers one T cell receptor beta chain sequence. Its antigen remains unidentified. The sample originates from a study of blood T cells in healthy people across ages. The length of the CDR3 is 15 residues. The germline CDR1 and CDR2 sequences are MNHEY and SMNVEV (reference sequence). Trimming cost V 2 bases and J 0 bases, with 10 bases left between them. A J-beta primer mix and a sample-barcoded 5' primer were used in a second PCR of about 7 to 12 cycles. Each CDR3 protein gets one entry after TCRdb re-called the 5' RACE reads with MiXCR. The sample carries fewer than 600,000 distinct CDR3 sequences, about 28% recorded once. Broader study findings: Long-lived and aged donors differed, with more naive CD4+ cells and higher diversity in the long-lived. It was held that diversity estimates obtained from one million T cells represented underestimates.

The data also belong to a second study, concerning T cells of mothers and their children.

The sequence was collected from a boy between 2 and 10 years old in good health. V usage is TRBV27 and J usage is TRBJ1-1; no definite D call. Specimen: blood. As DNA, the CDR3 is TGTGCCAGCAGTTTACAAGGAGACCTGAACACTGAAGCTTTCTTT. Its protein product is CASSLQGDLNTEAFF.